A selection of T cell receptor beta chains follows, all from one sample in a study of blood T cell repertoires in COVID-19. Sequencing was performed with immunoSEQ multiplex PCR; in TCRdb, only in-frame clones are kept and a portion is missing. The top ten clones hold 1.7% of a sample with about 290,000 clones, 89% of them seen once. Sequencing input: PBMCs or T cells enriched from blood (not recorded which). The receptors stem from a woman in her 40s who had recovered from COVID-19. Both conserved end residues are part of each CDR3. The D gene is left open where the match is weak. Where a row states a size, it is once, few, many or the class of an expanded clone; other rows omit it.

>TRBJ2-7|TRBV9|-|-
TGTGCCAGCAGCGTGGGGCAGAGCTCCTACGAGCAGTACTTC
CASSVGQSSYEQYF
>TRBJ1-2|TRBV2|TRBD1|-
TGTGCCAGCACCCTAGACAGGGGTTACTATGGCTACACCTTC
CASTLDRGYYGYTF
>TRBJ1-2|TRBV9|-|-
TGTGCCAGCAGCGTAGGACAGAACTATGGCTACACCTTC
CASSVGQNYGYTF
>TRBJ1-2|TRBV7-3|TRBD1|-
TGTGCCAGCAGCTTGCCTGACAGGGCTGGCTACACCTTC
CASSLPDRAGYTF
>TRBJ1-2|TRBV5-4|TRBD1|once
TGTGCCAGCAGCTCGTGGACAGGGGATGGCTACACCTTC
CASSSWTGDGYTF
>TRBJ2-5|TRBV6-1|TRBD2|-
TGTGCCAGCAGTGAAGTACTAGCGGGTTCCGGTGGGACCCAGTACTTC
CASSEVLAGSGGTQYF
>TRBJ1-4|TRBV11-2|TRBD1|-
TGTGCCAGCAGCTTGAGGGGACAGGATGAAAAACTGTTTTTT
CASSLRGQDEKLFF
>TRBJ2-2|TRBV5-1|-|-
TGCGCCAGCAGCTTGGGGGGGCAGGGCGAGGTAGTCCCAACGAACACCGGGGAGCTGTTTTTT
CASSLGGQGEVVPTNTGELFF
>TRBJ1-1|TRBV13|-|-
TGTGCCAGCAGCTTAGGCGGCAGGGCGAACACTGAAGCTTTCTTT
CASSLGGRANTEAFF
>TRBJ1-6|TRBV14|-|-
TGTGCCAGCAGCCAAGATGCTGCAGGGCGTTCACCCCTCCACTTT
CASSQDAAGRSPLHF
>TRBJ2-5|TRBV4-1|-|once
TGCGCCAGCAGCCAAGCTGGCCTAGGAGAAGAGACCCAGTACTTC
CASSQAGLGEETQYF
>TRBJ1-2|TRBV2|TRBD1|-
TGTGCCAGCAGTCCGGGACAGATCTATGGCTACACCTTC
CASSPGQIYGYTF
>TRBJ1-2|TRBV21-1|-|-
TGTGCCAGCAGCATTGGACAGGGGATTGTTTGCTATGGCTACACCTTC
CASSIGQGIVCYGYTF
>TRBJ1-2|TRBV10-3|TRBD1|-
TGTGCCATCAGGGGACAGGACTATGGCTACACCTTC
CAIRGQDYGYTF
>TRBJ2-1|TRBV7-9|-|-
TGTGCCAGCAGCTCCGGAAGGGGCTCCTACAATGAGCAGTTCTTC
CASSSGRGSYNEQFF
>TRBJ1-3|TRBV29-1|TRBD1|once
TGCAGCGTATCAGGGACAGGGGTAGACACCATATATTTT
CSVSGTGVDTIYF
>TRBJ1-1|TRBV6-4|-|-
TGTGCCAGCAGTGCGGCGGGGAGAAACACTGAAGCTTTCTTT
CASSAAGRNTEAFF
>TRBJ2-3|TRBV12-5|-|-
TGTGCTAGTGGTTTGGGTATCCCGGATACGCAGTATTTT
CASGLGIPDTQYF
>TRBJ1-5|TRBV15|-|-
TGTGCCACCAGCAGAGTGGCAGGGGTGAATCAGCCCCAGCATTTT
CATSRVAGVNQPQHF
>TRBJ1-4|TRBV9|-|-
TGTGCCAGCAGCGCCAACACGGCAGGTGAAAAACTGTTTTTT
CASSANTAGEKLFF
>TRBJ1-2|TRBV21-1|-|-
TGTGCCAGCAGCAAAAAGGGGATCAGAGGGACAGGGGACGATGGCTACACCTTC
CASSKKGIRGTGDDGYTF
>TRBJ1-2|TRBV6-6|-|-
TGTGCCAGCCAGAGGGACTATGGCTACACCTTC
CASQRDYGYTF
>TRBJ1-2|TRBV4-2|-|-
TGTGCCAGCAGCCAAGAGATCAGGGGCATGGGCTACACCTTC
CASSQEIRGMGYTF
>TRBJ2-2|TRBV5-1|TRBD2|-
TGCGCCAGCAGCTTGGTGTCTCTTGTGCTAGCGGGAGTTACCCCACTATGGACCGGGGAGCTGTTTTTT
CASSLVSLVLAGVTPLWTGELFF
>TRBJ1-5|TRBV6-2/TRBV6-3|-|-
TGTGCCAGCAGCGCCGAGCTGGGGCTTTATCAGCCCCAGCATTTT
CASSAELGLYQPQHF
>TRBJ1-4|TRBV19|TRBD1|-
TGTGCCAGTCACGGGACAGGGGTTGAAAAACTGTTTTTT
CASHGTGVEKLFF
>TRBJ1-1|TRBV19|-|-
TGTGCCAGTGGTTCCCCACCCGACACGTTAGAAGCTTTCTTT
CASGSPPDTLEAFF
>TRBJ2-5|TRBV9|TRBD1|-
TGTGCCAGCAGCCTCACGACAGGGGGCGCGGAGACCCAGTACTTC
CASSLTTGGAETQYF
>TRBJ2-3|TRBV29-1|-|-
TGCAGCGTTGCCCAGGCCACAGATACGCAGTATTTT
CSVAQATDTQYF
>TRBJ2-7|TRBV10-3|TRBD1|-
TGTGCCATCAGTGAGCCGGGACAGGGGAGGAACGAGCAGTACTTC
CAISEPGQGRNEQYF
>TRBJ2-7|TRBV30|-|-
TGTGCCTGGAGAGCTGCTCGAGGGGAGCAGTACTTC
CAWRAARGEQYF
>TRBJ2-5|TRBV6-5|TRBD1|-
TGTGCCAGCCTGGACAGGGGGCGCTCGGAGACCCAGTACTTC
CASLDRGRSETQYF
>TRBJ1-2|TRBV14|TRBD1|-
TGTGCCAGCAGCCAGACCACCGGGACAGCGAACTATGGCTACACCTTC
CASSQTTGTANYGYTF
>TRBJ2-3|TRBV12-5|TRBD2|-
TGTGCTAGTGGTTTCTCCCCCCGACTAGCGGGGGGGCAAAGCACAGATACGCAGTATTTT
CASGFSPRLAGGQSTDTQYF
>TRBJ2-7|TRBV11-1|-|-
TGTGCCAGCAGCATCGGAGACTACGAGCAGTACTTC
CASSIGDYEQYF
>TRBJ2-2|TRBV2|-|few
TGTGCCAGCAGTGGACGGGTGGCTACCGGGGAGCTGTTTTTT
CASSGRVATGELFF
>TRBJ2-7|TRBV5-8|-|-
TGTGCCAGCAGCTTGAAGTTCCCGACAGCCTACGAGCAGTACTTC
CASSLKFPTAYEQYF
>TRBJ2-5|TRBV19|-|-
TGTGCCAGTAGAGACGGGGTAGAGACCCAGTACTTC
CASRDGVETQYF
>TRBJ2-3|TRBV9|TRBD2|-
TGTGCCAGCAGCGTAGGCGGGAGGGAGTCAGATACGCAGTATTTT
CASSVGGRESDTQYF
>TRBJ1-2|TRBV11-2|TRBD1|-
TGTGCCAGCAGCTCCGAGGGGACAGAGTCCCGTTCCCATGGCTACACCTTC
CASSSEGTESRSHGYTF
>TRBJ2-3|TRBV27|-|once
TGTGCCAGCAGTTCTCCCCAACGACAGGGCACAGATACGCAGTATTTT
CASSSPQRQGTDTQYF
>TRBJ2-5|TRBV7-3|-|once
TGTGCCAGCAGCTTAGGGGGCCCAGAGACCCAGTACTTC
CASSLGGPETQYF
>TRBJ1-2|TRBV6-2/TRBV6-3|TRBD1|-
TGTGCCAGCAGCGCCCAGGGGGAAGGTGGCTACACCTTC
CASSAQGEGGYTF
>TRBJ2-2|TRBV24-1|TRBD1|-
TGTGCCACCAGTGACGGGAACAGGGGGCTGAACACCGGGGAGCTGTTTTTT
CATSDGNRGLNTGELFF
>TRBJ1-1|TRBV7-8|-|-
TGTGCCAGCAGCCTGCAGGGGAGCACTGAAGCTTTCTTT
CASSLQGSTEAFF
>TRBJ1-1|TRBV3-1/TRBV3-2|-|-
TGTGCCAGCAGCCAAGCTAAGAACACTGAAGCTTTCTTT
CASSQAKNTEAFF
>TRBJ1-6|TRBV7-8|-|-
TGTGCCAGCAGCCCACCCGGGTATAATTCACCCCTCCACTTT
CASSPPGYNSPLHF
>TRBJ2-1|TRBV4-3|TRBD2|-
TGCGCCAGCAGCCGGGGGACGGCGGGAGGGCCTGAAAATGAGCAGTTCTTC
CASSRGTAGGPENEQFF
>TRBJ1-1|TRBV14|-|-
TGTGCCAGCAGCGGCCGACAGGTCTTAAACACTGAAGCTTTCTTT
CASSGRQVLNTEAFF
>TRBJ1-1|TRBV5-4|TRBD1|-
TGTGCCAGCAGCTCGTTACAGGGGGGTCACACTGAAGCTTTCTTT
CASSSLQGGHTEAFF
>TRBJ1-1|TRBV5-1|TRBD1|-
TGCGCCAGCAGCCGGGGACAGGGGGTGGTGAGTGACACTGAAGCTTTCTTT
CASSRGQGVVSDTEAFF
>TRBJ2-7|TRBV7-9|TRBD1|-
TGTGCCAGCAGCAGTAGACAGGGTCTCGACGAGCAGTACTTC
CASSSRQGLDEQYF
>TRBJ1-1|TRBV9|-|-
TGTGCCAGCAGCACCACAGGAATGAACACTGAAGCTTTCTTT
CASSTTGMNTEAFF
>TRBJ2-5|TRBV7-9|-|-
TGTGCCAGCAGTTCAGCGAGGGTTCCTAAAGAGACCCAGTACTTC
CASSSARVPKETQYF
>TRBJ2-6|TRBV6-2/TRBV6-3|-|few
TGTGCCAGCAGTCAGGACATTTCTGGGGCCAACGTCCTGACTTTC
CASSQDISGANVLTF
>TRBJ1-4|TRBV19|-|-
TGTGCCAGTAGTATAGTTATGAGGACAGATGGGGAAAAACTGTTTTTT
CASSIVMRTDGEKLFF